The 26 T cell receptor beta chains listed next were all sequenced from one sample in a study of cytomegalovirus exposure and HLA in healthy donors. Primers for the PCR totalled 60 Vbeta and 13 Jbeta. Clones were sequenced by immunoSEQ multiplex PCR, and TCRdb holds only the in-frame ones, with some missing. The sample holds about 280,000 clones, 70% to 90% seen once. The specimen was PBMCs. These receptors were collected from a woman between 18 and 29 years old in good health and CMV-seronegative.

V usage is TRBV5-1 and J usage is TRBJ1-4; the D is unclear. The germline gives CDR1 SGHRS, CDR2 YFSETQ. This CDR3 has 15 residues. The ends were cut back, 0 bases at V and 4 bases at J, with 10 bases in the middle. This CDR3 reads CASSLEALYNEKLFF. CDR3 nucleotide sequence: TGCGCCAGCAGCTTGGAAGCTCTTTATAATGAAAAACTGTTTTTT.

This clone was found once. J is TRBJ2-5 and V is TRBV19; D is ambiguous. The germline CDR1 and CDR2 sequences are LNHDA and SQIVND (reference sequence). The CDR3 contains 12 residues. The ends were cut back, 5 bases at V and 5 bases at J, with 9 bases in the middle. As DNA, the CDR3 is TGTGCCAGTAGTGGAGAGAGGGAGACCCAGTACTTC. Its protein is CASSGERETQYF.

CDR3: CASSLGVEGYTF. CDR3 in DNA: TGCGCCAGCAGCTTGGGAGTAGAGGGCTACACCTTC. The chain joins TRBV5-1 to TRBJ1-2; D is ambiguous. Germline assignment: CDR1 SGHRS and CDR2 YFSETQ. The V end lost 0 bases, the J end lost 8 bases, and 8 bases lay between the germline ends. This CDR3 comprises 12 residues.

The chain employs TRBV6-1 and TRBJ1-2; D is possibly TRBD1 (5 bases). The CDR3 runs 13 residues. V was pared by 6 bases and J by 4 bases, with 12 bases between. Germline-derived CDR1 and CDR2 are MNHNS and SASEGT. The CDR3 DNA is TGTGCCAGCAGCTCGGGACTGGTCTATGGCTACACCTTC. It codes for CASSSGLVYGYTF.

This rearrangement joins TRBV6-5 to TRBJ2-1; TRBD1 matches at 8 bases. The junction had 9 bases not matched to a gene; V was cut back by 4 bases and J by 7 bases. CDR3 size: 15 residues. Germline V gene data show CDR1 as MNHEY and CDR2 as SVGAGI. CDR3: CASSSGTGRFNEQFF. The CDR3 DNA sequence: TGTGCCAGCAGTTCCGGGACAGGTCGGTTTAATGAGCAGTTCTTC.

The gene calls are TRBV15 and TRBJ2-6; 9 positions agree with TRBD1. The CDR3 sequence is 17 residues long. V trimming: 4 bases; J trimming: 8 bases; junction bases outside the gene matches: 12. Germline V gives CDR1 LNHNV, CDR2 YYDKDF (reference sequence). CDR3 region: CATSKGTGTSRSNVLTF. DNA for the CDR3: TGTGCCACCAGCAAAGGGACAGGGACTTCCCGGTCCAACGTCCTGACTTTC.

This chain joins TRBV4-1 and TRBJ1-3, with D possibly being TRBD1 (6 bases). V dropped 1 base and J dropped 4 bases, with 14 bases sitting between them. The CDR3 is 16 residues long. The germline V gene encodes CDR1 MGHRA and CDR2 YSYEKL. CDR3 DNA sequence: TGCGCCAGCAGCCAAGTATCTCAGGGGCCAGGAAACACCATATATTTT. Its protein product is CASSQVSQGPGNTIYF.

The chain joins TRBV25-1 to TRBJ2-3; 7 nucleotides line up with TRBD2. The CDR3 loop spans 13 amino acids. Germline assignment: CDR1 MGHDK and CDR2 SYGVNS. V lost 4 bases, J lost 3 bases, and 1 base stayed unmatched. CDR3 region: CASSVGGTDTQYF. Here the CDR3 DNA reads TGTGCCAGCAGTGTGGGGGGGACAGATACGCAGTATTTT.

The chain couples TRBV7-6 to TRBJ2-3; weak D call: TRBD1 (6 bases). The CDR3 runs to 15 residues. Between the trimmed V and J ends, which lost 5 bases and 2 bases, there was a span of 14 bases. Germline V gene lookup returns CDR1 SGHVS and CDR2 FNYEAQ. CDR3 protein: CASSTRTDLTDTQYF. In nucleotides, the CDR3 is TGTGCCAGCAGCACAAGGACAGACCTCACAGATACGCAGTATTTT.

The chain recombines TRBV11-2 with TRBJ2-5; the D gene is possibly TRBD2 (5 bases). The germline V gene encodes CDR1 SGHAT and CDR2 FQNNGV. The CDR3 sequence is 14 residues long. Trimming pared 5 bases from V and 7 bases from J, leaving 17 bases between. The CDR3, as DNA: TGTGCCAGCAGCCTCCCGGGGTCTCTAGGGACCCAGTACTTC. Protein: CASSLPGSLGTQYF.

This chain connects TRBV18 to TRBJ2-7; a weak D match, TRBD1 (6 bases). Germline values: CDR1 KGHSH, CDR2 LQKENI. The CDR3 is 14 residues long. Trimming pared 3 bases from V and 1 base from J, leaving 10 bases between. In nucleotides, the CDR3 is TGTGCCAGCTCACCCATAGGACAGTCCTACGAGCAGTACTTC. Translation gives CASSPIGQSYEQYF.

Notes on this clone: A read error may account for a junction end that differs from germline. This chain connects TRBV7-7 to TRBJ2-1; D is possibly TRBD1 (5 bases). Germline CDR1 is SSHAT and CDR2 is FNYEAQ (reference sequence). The CDR3 runs 12 residues. CDR3 nucleotide sequence: TGTGCTAGCAGCCCTAGACCAGGGGAGCAGTTCTTC. This encodes CASSPRPGEQFF.

The CDR3: CASSREVNQPQHF. CDR3 DNA: TGTGCCAGTAGTAGGGAGGTTAATCAGCCCCAGCATTTT. V is TRBV19 and J is TRBJ1-5, with D hard to call. Germline V gene lookup returns CDR1 LNHDA and CDR2 SQIVND (reference sequence). The CDR3 runs 13 residues. V shed 4 bases and J shed 4 bases, with 8 bases lying between them.

This sequence joins TRBV10-1 and TRBJ1-5; D might be TRBD1 (5 bases). Deletions cut 11 bases from V and 0 bases from J, with 14 bases between. Germline lookup yields CDR1 WNHNN and CDR2 SYGVQD (reference sequence). CDR3 length: 14 amino acids. The CDR3 DNA follows: TGCGCCGGTCTCAGGGTTTATAGCAATCAGCCCCAGCATTTT. This sequence encodes CAGLRVYSNQPQHF.

The gene calls are TRBV21-1 and TRBJ2-1; the table's D call of TRBD2 was not tested on the DNA. TRBV21-1 is reported as a pseudogene. CDR3 length: 12 residues. The CDR3 sequence: CASSKARYEQFF. DNA for the CDR3: TGTGCCAGCAGCAAAGCGCGTTATGAGCAGTTCTTC.

The chain is built from TRBV6-1 and TRBJ1-3, with TRBD1 as a possible D gene (5 bases). The germline CDR1 and CDR2 sequences are MNHNS and SASEGT. The CDR3 sequence is 16 residues long. The V gene lost 1 base and the J gene lost 3 bases, with 13 bases spanning the gap. CDR3 residues: CASSEVDRHDGNTIYF. For the CDR3, the DNA is TGTGCCAGCAGTGAAGTTGACAGACATGATGGAAACACCATATATTTT.

The chain joins TRBV5-1 to TRBJ2-7; TRBD2 matches at 14 bases. Germline CDR1 reads SGHRS; CDR2 reads YFSETQ. The V and J ends lost 0 bases and 5 bases, in that order; junction bases with no gene match: 4. CDR3 length: 16 amino acids. The CDR3 sequence: CASSLGGLAGAHEQYF. CDR3 DNA: TGCGCCAGCAGCTTGGGGGGACTAGCGGGGGCCCACGAGCAGTACTTC. Based on the CDR3 plus reference TRBV5-1 and TRBJ2-7, the full variable domain is KAGVTQTPRYLIKTRGQQVTLSCSPISGHRSVSWYQQTPGQGLQFLFEYFSETQRNKGNFPGRFSGRQFSNSRSEMNVSTLELGDSALYLCASSLGGLAGAHEQYFGPGTRLTVT.

On this clone itself: Relative to the germline gene, one junction end is altered; a read error may explain this. The chain carries TRBV7-9 and TRBJ1-4; D uncertain. Germline CDR1 reads SEHNR; CDR2 reads FQNEAQ (reference sequence). This CDR3 is 13 amino acids long. DNA of the CDR3: TGTTCCAGCAGCATAGACTCGAGTGAAAAACTGTTTTTT. This sequence encodes CSSSIDSSEKLFF.

In its sample, this clone was seen a few times. This chain connects TRBV18 to TRBJ1-4; 7 positions agree with TRBD1. The ends lost 3 bases at V and 6 bases at J; junction bases unmatched: 4. CDR3 length: 14 amino acids. The V gene's germline CDR1 is KGHSH and CDR2 LQKENI. Here the CDR3 reads CASSPQGVYEKLFF. CDR3 bases: TGTGCCAGCTCACCGCAGGGGGTTTATGAAAAACTGTTTTTT.

This sequence joins TRBV6-5 and TRBJ1-4, with D possibly matching TRBD1 (6 bases). CDR3 length: 14 amino acids. Trimming shortened V by 5 bases and J by 8 bases, and 15 bases separated the two germline ends. In germline, CDR1 is MNHEY, CDR2 SVGAGI. The DNA of the CDR3 is TGTGCCAGCAGTCCCACAGGGCTGCGGGAAAAACTGTTTTTT. This sequence encodes CASSPTGLREKLFF.

The rearrangement joins TRBV11-2 to TRBJ2-2, with D tentatively TRBD1 (5 bases). Per the germline V gene, CDR1 is SGHAT and CDR2 is FQNNGV. V dropped 5 bases and J dropped 6 bases, with 16 bases sitting between them. The CDR3 runs 15 residues. The CDR3 region is CASSRIRQSAGELFF. The CDR3 region has the DNA TGTGCCAGCAGCCGCATCCGACAGAGTGCCGGGGAGCTGTTTTTT.

The rearrangement links TRBV29-1 to TRBJ2-7; tentatively, D is TRBD1 (7 bases). This CDR3 has 12 residues. Looked up from germline, CDR1 is SQVTM and CDR2 is ANQGSEA. Trimming shortened V by 7 bases and J by 2 bases, and 12 bases separated the two germline ends. The CDR3 protein is CSAQGGPYEQYF. The CDR3 coding sequence is TGCAGCGCCCAGGGGGGTCCCTACGAGCAGTACTTC.

V usage is TRBV5-1 and J usage is TRBJ2-7; TRBD2 matches at 16 bases. The trim removed 2 bases at V and 7 bases at J, leaving 21 bases unmatched. Germline CDR1 and CDR2: SGHRS and YFSETQ. The CDR3 contains 21 residues. The CDR3, as DNA: TGCGCCAGCAGCTTATTTCGAGTTACGGGACTAGCGGGGGGGCCTTTTGAAGAGCAGTACTTC. It is translated as CASSLFRVTGLAGGPFEEQYF.

This clone was found once. The V gene is TRBV7-9, the J gene TRBJ2-7; 14 bases fit TRBD2. The CDR3 has 15 amino acids. V was pared by 5 bases and J by 5 bases, with 5 bases of the junction left unmatched. Germline V gene sequence: CDR1 SEHNR, CDR2 FQNEAQ (reference sequence). CDR3 sequence: CASSRTSGGSDEQYF. The CDR3 DNA reads as TGTGCCAGCAGCCGGACTAGCGGGGGGTCCGACGAGCAGTACTTC.

CDR3 nucleotide sequence: TGTGCCAGCAGGCTAACGCACGCGGGGGCACTCACCACCGGGGAGCTGTTTTTT. This gives the protein CASRLTHAGALTTGELFF. The chain couples TRBV27 to TRBJ2-2, with D perhaps matching TRBD2 (7 bases). The CDR3 has 18 residues. V shed 6 bases and J shed 4 bases, with 24 bases lying between them. Germline V CDR1 and CDR2: MNHEY, SMNVEV (reference sequence).

The gene calls are TRBV7-6 and TRBJ1-1, with D unclear. Germline CDR1 and CDR2: SGHVS and FNYEAQ. The V end lost 1 base, the J end lost 8 bases, and 11 bases lay between the germline ends. This CDR3 spans 13 amino acids. The chain's CDR3 is CASSLGPAGEAFF. The CDR3, as DNA: TGTGCCAGCAGCTTAGGGCCGGCAGGAGAAGCTTTCTTT.